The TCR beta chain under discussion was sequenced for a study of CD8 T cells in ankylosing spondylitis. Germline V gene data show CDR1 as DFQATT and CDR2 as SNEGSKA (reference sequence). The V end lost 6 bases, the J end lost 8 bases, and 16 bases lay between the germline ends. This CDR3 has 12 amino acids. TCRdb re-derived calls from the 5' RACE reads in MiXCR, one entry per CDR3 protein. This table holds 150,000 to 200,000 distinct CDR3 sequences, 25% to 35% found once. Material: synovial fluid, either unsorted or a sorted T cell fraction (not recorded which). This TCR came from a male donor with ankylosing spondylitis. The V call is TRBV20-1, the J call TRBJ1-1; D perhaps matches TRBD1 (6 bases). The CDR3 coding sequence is TGCAGTGCCCAGGGGAATCTAGAGGAAGCTTTCTTT. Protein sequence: CSAQGNLEEAFF.